The 18 T cell receptor beta chains listed next were all sequenced from one sample in a study of OX40 agonist ivuxolimab in advanced cancers. Profiling relied on immunoSEQ multiplex PCR, and the TCRdb table lists in-frame clones only, not all of them. The data show approximately 70,000 clones, about 87% seen once. The source was CD4+ or CD8+ T cells sorted from blood, collected in a trial of the OX40 agonist ivuxolimab. The receptors stem from an adult with an advanced solid tumor such as melanoma, head and neck, liver or kidney cancer.

This chain links TRBV11-2 with TRBJ2-5; 10 bases align to TRBD1. The CDR3 spans 18 residues. Germline V CDR1 and CDR2: SGHAT, FQNNGV. Trimming at V came to 8 bases and at J to 5 bases, leaving 20 bases not matched to a gene. In DNA, the CDR3 is TGTGCCAGCTCGCTCAAGGGGACAGGGGCCAGGCATGGGGAGACCCAGTACTTC. Its protein is CASSLKGTGARHGETQYF. The entire variable domain, with the rest obtained from reference TRBV11-2 and TRBJ2-5, is as follows: EAGVAQSPRYKIIEKRQSVAFWCNPISGHATLYWYQQILGQGPKLLIQFQNNGVVDDSQLPKDRFSAERLKGVDSTLKIQPAKLEDSAVYLCASSLKGTGARHGETQYFGPGTRLLVL.

The chain has TRBV28 and TRBJ1-2; D might be TRBD1 (5 bases). With 5 bases removed from V and 4 bases from J, the gap between germline ends came to 11 bases. Germline assignment: CDR1 MDHEN and CDR2 SYDVKM. The CDR3 contains 13 residues. This chain's CDR3 is CASSTPGTYGYTF. In DNA form, the CDR3 reads TGTGCCAGCAGTACCCCCGGGACCTATGGCTACACCTTC.

This chain links TRBV2 with TRBJ1-4; 7 nucleotides match TRBD1. V lost 5 bases and J lost 6; bases outside the gene matches: 6. This CDR3 spans 14 amino acids. Germline CDR1 and CDR2: SNHLY and FYNNEI. The CDR3 bases are TGTGCCAGCAGTCCCGGGACAGCGGATGAAAAACTGTTTTTT. Translated: CASSPGTADEKLFF.

This chain joins TRBV19 and TRBJ1-4; maybe TRBD1 (5 bases). Trimming shortened V by 8 bases and J by 5 bases, and 18 bases separated the two germline ends. CDR3 length: 15 amino acids. Germline V CDR1 and CDR2: LNHDA, SQIVND (reference sequence). The CDR3 nucleotides are TGTGCCAGTGGGGACCGCGGAGCCTCAAATGAAAAACTGTTTTTT. This sequence encodes CASGDRGASNEKLFF.

V usage is TRBV21-1 and J usage is TRBJ1-2. TRBV21-1 is flagged as a pseudogene. The CDR3 is made up of 16 amino acids. The CDR3 loop is CASSKSRIVGGYGYTF. CDR3 coding DNA: TGTGCCAGCAGCAAATCCCGTATCGTTGGGGGATATGGCTACACCTTC.

This clone has only one observation. This sequence joins TRBV4-2 and TRBJ2-7; D is ambiguous. The CDR3 runs to 16 residues. Germline V lookup: CDR1 LGHNA, CDR2 YNFKEQ. The V and J ends lost 0 bases and 0 bases respectively, with 12 bases between them. The CDR3 protein is CASSQDFPGSSYEQYF. DNA for the CDR3: TGTGCCAGCAGCCAAGATTTCCCAGGATCCTCCTACGAGCAGTACTTC.

This chain links TRBV12-5 with TRBJ2-5, with D perhaps assigned TRBD1 or TRBD2 (5 bases each). CDR3 size: 13 residues. Per germline, CDR1 LGHNT and CDR2 FRNRAP. The V end was cut by 1 base, the J end by 5 bases, with 8 bases between. The CDR3: CASGLGGDETQYF. The CDR3 DNA sequence: TGTGCTAGTGGTTTGGGAGGGGACGAGACCCAGTACTTC. The full variable domain, completed using reference TRBV12-5 and TRBJ2-5, is DARVTQTPRHKVTEMGQEVTMRCQPILGHNTVFWYRQTMMQGLELLAYFRNRAPLDDSGMPKDRFSAEMPDATLATLKIQPSEPRDSAVYFCASGLGGDETQYFGPGTRLLVL.

The CDR3: CASRRTGDTGELFF. The DNA of the CDR3 is TGTGCCAGCAGGAGGACAGGGGACACCGGGGAGCTGTTTTTT. The rearrangement joins TRBV2 to TRBJ2-2; 9 nucleotides line up with TRBD1. The junction had 2 bases not matched to a gene; V was cut back by 6 bases and J by 3 bases. Germline loops: CDR1 SNHLY, CDR2 FYNNEI. This CDR3 region has 14 residues.

The rearrangement uses TRBV30 and TRBJ1-1; D unclear. Germline V gene lookup returns CDR1 GTSNPN and CDR2 SVGIG (reference sequence). CDR3 length: 14 residues. Trimming removed 3 bases from V and 0 bases from J, with 11 bases in between. CDR3 nucleotide sequence: TGTGCCTGGAGCCGCCGCGGTTTGAACACTGAAGCTTTCTTT. Its protein is CAWSRRGLNTEAFF.

This clone was recorded once. CDR3 region: CASSPRGGNNEQFF. The CDR3 DNA is TGTGCCAGCTCACCACGCGGGGGTAACAATGAGCAGTTCTTC. The chain carries TRBV18 and TRBJ2-1; 7 positions match TRBD2. Germline V CDR1 and CDR2: KGHSH, LQKENI. The CDR3 is 14 residues long. V was clipped by 1 base and J by 5 bases; unmatched bases: 2.

This clone was seen once. The J gene is TRBJ1-5, the V gene TRBV2, with D perhaps TRBD1 (6 bases). The V and J ends lost 6 bases and 6 bases respectively, with 18 bases between them. This CDR3 comprises 15 residues. Germline V gene data show CDR1 as SNHLY and CDR2 as FYNNEI. CDR3 sequence reads: CASRGDTLGGQPQHF. CDR3 DNA: TGTGCCAGCAGAGGGGACACCCTAGGAGGTCAGCCCCAGCATTTT.

The chain carries TRBV11-2 and TRBJ2-5; TRBD2 might be the D (6 bases). Germline V gives CDR1 SGHAT, CDR2 FQNNGV. Trimming took 5 bases from V and 4 from J, leaving 17 bases between them. The CDR3 totals 15 residues. The CDR3 nucleotides read TGTGCCAGCAGCCCCGCCGCGGGGTGGGGAGAGACCCAGTACTTC. It encodes CASSPAAGWGETQYF.

Concerning this clone: The sample contains more than one DNA sequence encoding this CDR3. This chain links TRBV11-2 with TRBJ2-7; D unresolved. The V gene lost 1 base and the J gene lost 0 bases, with 1 base spanning the gap. CDR1 and CDR2 from the germline V gene are SGHAT and FQNNGV. The CDR3 is 12 amino acids. CDR3 DNA sequence: TGTGCCAGCAGCTTAGGCTCCTACGAGCAGTACTTC. It encodes CASSLGSYEQYF.

This clone was counted only a few times. V gene TRBV2 combines with J gene TRBJ2-1; D might be TRBD1 or TRBD2, each matching 5 bases. In germline, CDR1 is SNHLY, CDR2 FYNNEI. This CDR3 spans 13 amino acids. The V and J ends lost 7 bases and 9 bases respectively, with 16 bases between them. CDR3 sequence reads: CASKALVGTEQFF. The CDR3 DNA sequence: TGTGCCAGCAAGGCCCTGGTGGGGACTGAGCAGTTCTTC.

V usage is TRBV10-3 and J usage is TRBJ1-4; D may be TRBD1 (5 bases). V lost 5 bases, J lost 8 bases, and 12 bases lay in between. This CDR3 has 13 residues. CDR1 is ENHRY, CDR2 SYGVKD, per germline. Here the CDR3 DNA reads TGTGCCATCAGTCGGGGGTACGGCGAAAAACTGTTTTTT. Protein: CAISRGYGEKLFF.

This clone was detected a few times. The V gene is TRBV2, the J gene TRBJ2-7; D gene unclear. Germline-derived CDR1 and CDR2 are SNHLY and FYNNEI. Trimming left V 3 bases short and J 1 base short, with 4 bases between. The CDR3 extends over 12 amino acids. The CDR3 sequence is CASSDGSYEQYF. The DNA for the CDR3 is TGTGCCAGCAGTGACGGATCCTACGAGCAGTACTTC.

The chain has TRBV19 and TRBJ1-5, with 8 positions matching TRBD1. CDR3 length: 14 residues. Germline CDR1 LNHDA, CDR2 SQIVND (reference sequence). Trimming removed 6 bases from V and 7 bases from J; junction bases left unmatched: 8. CDR3 protein: CASSAQGAGQPQHF. CDR3 nucleotides: TGTGCCAGTAGCGCCCAGGGGGCAGGGCAGCCCCAGCATTTT.

The V call is TRBV15, the J call TRBJ2-1; D might be TRBD2 (6 bases). The CDR3 contains 14 residues. The ends were cut back, 3 bases at V and 5 bases at J, with 11 bases in the middle. Looked up from germline, CDR1 is LNHNV and CDR2 is YYDKDF (reference sequence). DNA for the CDR3: TGTGCCACCAGCAGGCGGGGAGACCACAATGAGCAGTTCTTC. This gives the protein CATSRRGDHNEQFF.